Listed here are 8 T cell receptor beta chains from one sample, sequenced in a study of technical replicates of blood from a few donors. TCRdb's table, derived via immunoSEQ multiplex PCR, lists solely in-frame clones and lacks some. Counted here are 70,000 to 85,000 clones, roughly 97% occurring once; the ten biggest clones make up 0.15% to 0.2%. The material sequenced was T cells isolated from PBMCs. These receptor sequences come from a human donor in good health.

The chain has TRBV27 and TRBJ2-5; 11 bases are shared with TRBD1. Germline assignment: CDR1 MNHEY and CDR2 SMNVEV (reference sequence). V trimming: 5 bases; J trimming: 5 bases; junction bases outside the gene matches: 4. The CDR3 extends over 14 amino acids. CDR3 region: CASSPGDRGETQYF. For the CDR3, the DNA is TGTGCCAGCAGTCCGGGGGACAGGGGGGAGACCCAGTACTTC.

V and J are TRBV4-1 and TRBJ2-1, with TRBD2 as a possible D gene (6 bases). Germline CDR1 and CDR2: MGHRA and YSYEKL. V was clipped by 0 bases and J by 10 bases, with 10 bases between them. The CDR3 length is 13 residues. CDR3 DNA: TGCGCCAGCAGCCAAGACAGCCGGGGGGAGCAGTTCTTC. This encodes CASSQDSRGEQFF.

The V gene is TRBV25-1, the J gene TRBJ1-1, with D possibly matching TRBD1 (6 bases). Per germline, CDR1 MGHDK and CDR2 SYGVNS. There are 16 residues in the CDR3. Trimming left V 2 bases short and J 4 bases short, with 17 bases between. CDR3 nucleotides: TGTGCCAGCAGTGAACCTGGGCTACAGGGTGTCACTGAAGCTTTCTTT. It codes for CASSEPGLQGVTEAFF.

The CDR3 coding sequence is TGTGCCAGCAGCCCGGGACAGGGGCCTCAGCCCCAGCATTTT. Its protein is CASSPGQGPQPQHF. The V and J genes are TRBV9 and TRBJ1-5, with 10 bases identical to TRBD1. The ends lost 4 bases at V and 6 bases at J; junction bases unmatched: 4. Germline V gene sequence: CDR1 SGDLS, CDR2 YYNGEE. The CDR3 totals 14 residues.

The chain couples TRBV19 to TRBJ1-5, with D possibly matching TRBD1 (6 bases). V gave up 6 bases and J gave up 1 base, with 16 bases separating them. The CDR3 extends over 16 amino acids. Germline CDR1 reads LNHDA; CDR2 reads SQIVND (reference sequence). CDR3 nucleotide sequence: TGTGCCAGTAGCTCCCAACAGGGATGGAGCAATCAGCCCCAGCATTTT. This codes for CASSSQQGWSNQPQHF.

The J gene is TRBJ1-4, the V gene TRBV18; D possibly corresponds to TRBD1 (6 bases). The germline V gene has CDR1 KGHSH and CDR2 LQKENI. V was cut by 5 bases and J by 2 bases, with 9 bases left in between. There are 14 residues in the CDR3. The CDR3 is CASSRQGTNEKLFF. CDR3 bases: TGTGCCAGCTCAAGGCAGGGGACTAATGAAAAACTGTTTTTT.

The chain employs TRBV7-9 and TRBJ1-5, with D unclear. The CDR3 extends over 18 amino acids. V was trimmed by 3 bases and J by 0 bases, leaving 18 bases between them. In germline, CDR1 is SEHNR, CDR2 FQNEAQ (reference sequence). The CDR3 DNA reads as TGTGCCAGCAGCTTCCAAGTCACCGGGGTCTATAGCAATCAGCCCCAGCATTTT. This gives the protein CASSFQVTGVYSNQPQHF.

CDR3 sequence reads: CASSGREGGLRDTQYF. The CDR3 bases are TGTGCCAGCAGCGGACGGGAGGGGGGGCTGAGGGATACGCAGTATTTT. The chain combines TRBV9 with TRBJ2-3; TRBD2 matches 8 bases. This CDR3 is 16 amino acids long. Germline CDR1 reads SGDLS; CDR2 reads YYNGEE. Losses at the gene ends were 3 bases for V and 6 bases for J; bases not matched to a gene: 12. The variable domain in full, with the rest retrieved from reference TRBV9 and TRBJ2-3, is DSGVTQTPKHLITATGQRVTLRCSPRSGDLSVYWYQQSLDQGLQFLIQYYNGEERAKGNILERFSAQQFPDLHSELNLSSLELGDSALYFCASSGREGGLRDTQYFGPGTRLTVL.